This T cell receptor (beta chain) was retrieved from a study of STAT5B mutations in CD4+ large granular lymphocyte leukemia. Findings and caveats of the study: Main leukemic clonotypes were patient-specific, but about 25% appeared at low frequency elsewhere. CD4-sorted patient repertoires seemed more clonal than healthy CD4+ repertoires. 8/27 top patient clones versus 2/35 control clones were TRBV06-family.

As concerns this clone: As yet, its antigen is unknown.

Control samples were healthy donors' buffy coats. The protocol was immunoSEQ multiplex PCR, while the TCRdb copy is restricted to in-frame clones and leaves out a portion. This sample carries 30,000 or so clones, 70% to 85% of them seen once, and the ten largest clones take 2% to 2.5%. With V trimmed by 1 base and J by 6 bases, 10 bases remained unmatched. The length of the CDR3 is 17 residues. Germline CDR1 LNHNV, CDR2 YYDKDF (reference sequence). The genes are TRBV15 and TRBJ2-5; 11 bases are a match to TRBD1. This clonotype was obtained from a human donor in good health. The sequenced material came from CD4+ T cells from blood buffy coats. The CDR3 region is CATSRVRGGQGAKTQYF. CDR3 nucleotides: TGTGCCACCAGCAGAGTGAGGGGCGGACAGGGGGCGAAGACCCAGTACTTC.